Each of the 5 T cell receptor beta chains below was sequenced from the same sample in a study of T cells after yellow fever vaccination. TCRdb analysed the 5' RACE reads with MiXCR anew, one entry per CDR3 protein. The sample lists around 50,000 distinct CDR3 sequences; 6% to 8% were seen once. The source material was CD8+ T cells sorted from PBMCs, sampled less than 18 days after the first yellow fever vaccination. The receptors stem from a man younger than 35 who received the YFV17D yellow fever vaccine.

Points on this clonotype: Given a much more abundant clone one base away, this may be a read error. This chain uses TRBV4-1 with TRBJ1-2; D is uncertain. The CDR3 extends over 15 amino acids. Germline V CDR1 and CDR2: MGHRA, YSYEKL. V gave up 1 base and J gave up 2 bases, with 11 bases separating them. The CDR3 sequence: CASSQVAVWNYGYTF. DNA of the CDR3: TGCGCCAGCAGCCAAGTGGCGGTGTGGAACTATGGCTACACCTTC.

The CDR3 reads CASTWGRTSVSTDTQYF. CDR3 bases: TGTGCCAGCACTTGGGGGAGGACTAGCGTAAGCACAGATACGCAGTATTTT. This sequence joins TRBV2 and TRBJ2-3, with TRBD2 matching over 9 bases. J lost 0 bases, V lost 7 bases, and 11 bases had no gene match. The CDR3 runs to 17 residues. The germline CDR1 and CDR2 sequences are SNHLY and FYNNEI.

In its sample, this clonotype was seen many times. The chain combines TRBV12-3 or TRBV12-4 with TRBJ1-2, with D maybe TRBD1 (6 bases). Between the trimmed V and J ends, which lost 6 bases and 7 bases, there was a span of 18 bases. The CDR3 sequence is 14 residues long. CDR3 in amino acids: CASSWTVNNAGYTF. In nucleotides, the CDR3 is TGTGCCAGCAGCTGGACAGTGAATAATGCTGGCTACACCTTC.

This clonotype was found many times. The gene calls are TRBV23-1 and TRBJ2-2; the D is unclear. TRBV23-1 is filed as an ORF, its function uncertain. Trimming stripped 6 bases from V and 9 bases from J, with 8 bases between. This CDR3 is 11 amino acids long. The CDR3 region is CASRGSRELFF. The CDR3 DNA reads TGCGCCAGCAGGGGAAGCCGGGAGCTGTTTTTT.

This clonotype was seen ten or more times. The chain employs TRBV6-5 and TRBJ2-7; D tentatively reads TRBD1 or TRBD2 (5 bases each). Germline CDR1 is MNHEY and CDR2 is SVGAGI. The V and J ends lost 2 bases and 3 bases respectively, with 11 bases between them. The CDR3 extends over 14 amino acids. The CDR3 sequence: CASSYQGTHYEQYF. The CDR3 region has the DNA TGTGCCAGCAGTTACCAAGGGACCCACTACGAGCAGTACTTC.